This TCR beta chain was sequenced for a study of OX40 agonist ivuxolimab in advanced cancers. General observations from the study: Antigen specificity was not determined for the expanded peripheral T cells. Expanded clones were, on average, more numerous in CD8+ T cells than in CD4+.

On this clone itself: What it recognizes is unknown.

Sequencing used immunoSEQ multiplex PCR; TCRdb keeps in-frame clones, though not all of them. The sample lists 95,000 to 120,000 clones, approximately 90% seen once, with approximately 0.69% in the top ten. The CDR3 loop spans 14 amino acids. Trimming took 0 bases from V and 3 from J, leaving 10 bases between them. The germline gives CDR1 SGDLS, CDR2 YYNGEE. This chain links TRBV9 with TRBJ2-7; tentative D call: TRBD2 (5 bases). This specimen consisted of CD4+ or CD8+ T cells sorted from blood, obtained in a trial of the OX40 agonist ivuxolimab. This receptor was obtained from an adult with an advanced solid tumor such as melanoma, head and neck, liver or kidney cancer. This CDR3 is CASSVEPGIYEQYF. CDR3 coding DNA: TGTGCCAGCAGCGTAGAACCGGGAATCTACGAGCAGTACTTC. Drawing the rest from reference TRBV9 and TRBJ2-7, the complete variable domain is DSGVTQTPKHLITATGQRVTLRCSPRSGDLSVYWYQQSLDQGLQFLIQYYNGEERAKGNILERFSAQQFPDLHSELNLSSLELGDSALYFCASSVEPGIYEQYFGPGTRLTVT.